Shown below are 5 T cell receptor beta chains from a single sample sequenced in a study of glioma-infiltrating T cells after dendritic cell vaccination. The repertoire was sequenced with immunoSEQ multiplex PCR; TCRdb's copy has only in-frame clones and lacks some. The sample gives about 30,000 clones, more than 90% of which show up once; about 2% is in the top ten. The material was blood, obtained before dendritic cell vaccination. Source of these receptors: a human donor with glioblastoma.

The gene calls are TRBV2 and TRBJ2-2; TRBD1 matches at 9 bases. The CDR3 consists of 15 residues. The germline gives CDR1 SNHLY, CDR2 FYNNEI. With 10 bases clipped from V and 6 bases from J, the junction kept 12 bases outside the gene matches. Here the CDR3 reads CAKTGTGSVAGELFF. In DNA form, the CDR3 reads TGTGCCAAAACCGGGACAGGGTCCGTCGCCGGGGAGCTGTTTTTT.

The V and J genes are TRBV2 and TRBJ2-5; TRBD1 matches at 9 bases. V lost 7 bases, J lost 4 bases, and 7 bases stayed unmatched. Germline-derived CDR1 and CDR2 are SNHLY and FYNNEI. This CDR3 is built from 14 residues. CDR3 nucleotides: TGTGCCAGCACAAAACTGACAGGGGGAGAGACCCAGTACTTC. Amino acid sequence: CASTKLTGGETQYF.

The rearrangement joins TRBV5-1 to TRBJ2-5, with D possibly being TRBD2 (7 bases). CDR1 and CDR2 from the germline V gene are SGHRS and YFSETQ. The CDR3 length is 14 residues. With 4 bases removed from V and 2 bases from J, the gap between germline ends came to 12 bases. In nucleotides, the CDR3 is TGCGCCAGCAGCGGGGGGGCACCTCAAGAGACCCAGTACTTC. Translation gives CASSGGAPQETQYF.

This sequence joins TRBV30 and TRBJ1-1, with D tentatively TRBD1 (5 bases). The CDR3 loop spans 15 amino acids. V was trimmed by 1 base and J by 4 bases, leaving 16 bases between them. Germline assignment: CDR1 GTSNPN and CDR2 SVGIG (reference sequence). DNA for the CDR3: TGTGCCTGGAGTGCAGGGCCAGGGAGGGCCACTGAAGCTTTCTTT. Encoded protein: CAWSAGPGRATEAFF.

V and J are TRBV30 and TRBJ1-1; a possible D gene is TRBD1 (5 bases). The CDR3 is 13 residues long. Trimming stripped 3 bases from V and 0 bases from J, with 8 bases between. From germline, CDR1 is GTSNPN and CDR2 SVGIG (reference sequence). CDR3 residues: CAWRRQLNTEAFF. The CDR3 DNA reads TGTGCCTGGAGGAGACAGTTGAACACTGAAGCTTTCTTT.